This T cell receptor beta chain appears in the sequencing data of a study of CD8+ T cells in alopecia areata. Study in general: The share of scalp area affected provided the severity score for treated patients.

V was clipped by 7 bases and J by 9 bases, with 23 bases between them. This CDR3 is built from 15 residues. Germline V gene lookup returns CDR1 SNHLY and CDR2 FYNNEI. Reverse transcribed after extraction, RNA yielded cDNA as the sequencing template. TCRdb keeps only in-frame clones here, not all; method: immunoSEQ multiplex PCR. The sample holds hundreds of thousands of clones, about 62% seen once. General observations from the study: Scalp sequencing also captures normal skin's resident alphabeta T cells.

This sample's treatment: oral pan-JAK inhibitor, 5-10 mg twice daily. Note on this clone: Antigen: not known.

The TCR originated in a human donor with alopecia areata. The specimen was CD4+ T cells sorted from blood, collected around week 54, from a patient treated with tofacitinib. The rearrangement uses TRBV2 and TRBJ2-3; weak D call: TRBD2 (5 bases). The CDR3 protein is CASTKDWGNEGTQYF. CDR3 coding DNA: TGTGCCAGCACTAAGGACTGGGGAAATGAGGGCACGCAGTATTTT.